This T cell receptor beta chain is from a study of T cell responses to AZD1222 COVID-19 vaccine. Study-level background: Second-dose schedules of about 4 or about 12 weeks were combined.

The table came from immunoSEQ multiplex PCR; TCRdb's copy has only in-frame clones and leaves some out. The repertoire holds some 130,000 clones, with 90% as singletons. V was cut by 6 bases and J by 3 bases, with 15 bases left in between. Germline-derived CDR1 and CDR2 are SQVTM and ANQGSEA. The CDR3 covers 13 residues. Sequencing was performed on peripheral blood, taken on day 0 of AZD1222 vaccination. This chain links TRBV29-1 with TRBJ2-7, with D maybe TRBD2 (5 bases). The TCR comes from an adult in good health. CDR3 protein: CSVVAGLSYEQYF. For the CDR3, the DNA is TGCAGCGTAGTGGCAGGACTCAGCTACGAGCAGTACTTC.